Sequencing of this T cell receptor beta chain was carried out in a study of radiotherapy plus CTLA-4 blockade in lung cancer (dated by TCRdb to 2017 to 2018). As for the study more broadly: Objective responses were observed in roughly a sixth of enrolled patients, and disease control was achieved in around 30%.

The study evaluated CTLA-4 blockade (ipilimumab) given together with focal radiation therapy in patients who had chemo-refractory metastatic non-small-cell lung cancer. As regards this clone: The antigen it binds to is not known. No base quality information exists; no much larger clone differs at one position.

Study-level results and caveats: After treatment with radiotherapy and ipilimumab, TCR clones that originated in tumors expanded in peripheral blood. The strongest predictors of response, as reported, were early dynamic changes in blood T cell clones along with a rise in serum interferon-beta after radiation.

Library preparation used the immunoSEQ multiplex PCR assay. TCRdb mirrors the immuneACCESS table, restricted to in-frame sequences. Some clones are absent from its copies; in checked studies, under half trace to an unresolved V gene, and the reason for the others is unknown. The sample table records 60,000 to 70,000 clones; roughly four fifths of these occur just once. About 4.2% of the sample is in the top ten clones. The source was peripheral blood, collected from a patient treated with radiotherapy plus ipilimumab. This TCR was recovered from a human donor with non-small cell lung cancer who had a partial response to radiotherapy plus ipilimumab.

In nucleotide form, the sequence is TGTGCCAGTAGTATAGCAGGGAGGGAAGGCTACACCTTC. This is translated as CASSIAGREGYTF. The chain joins TRBV19 to TRBJ1-2; the D gene is perhaps TRBD1, on 5 matching bases. Sequences LNHDA (CDR1) and SQIVND (CDR2) are obtained from the germline V gene (reference sequence). Its CDR3 holds 13 amino acids, cysteine through phenylalanine. Only the CDR3 portion is preserved as DNA: 39 bases, with reading frame beginning at the first base. V loses 1 base, J loses 8 bases, and the germline ends lie 11 bases apart.